This TCR beta chain derives from a study of blood T cell repertoires in COVID-19 (dated by TCRdb to the early 2020s). For the wider study: The collaborator samples originated in the United States, Italy and Spain and spanned the acute and convalescent phases of COVID-19. The material from the prospective study consisted of cDNA or gDNA derived from T cells, B-cell-depleted T cells, or PBMCs. Deeply sampled blood TCRbeta repertoires from subjects exposed to, actively infected with, or recovered from COVID-19 were included in the dataset. The repertoires were released in a freely available public database meant as a resource for research on the immune response to SARS-CoV-2. The samples were drawn from two sources: the first 160 participants of the ongoing ImmuneRACE study, and 1,254 subjects contributed by 6 global collaborators. Sample metadata almost always included a de-identified subject ID, COVID-19 status, age in years and sex. Where HLA class I and class II types were available, the types were taken from metadata supplied by the sample provider, not from assay-based typing. The investigation overall reported the following: The quantity of clinical and demographic metadata differed by source and by participant and was supplied without curation.

With respect to this clone: The target of this receptor is not known. Base qualities are missing; no much larger clone stands one base away.

TCRbeta CDR3 regions were amplified from genomic DNA using the immunoSEQ Assay, a bias-controlled multiplex PCR. For the original study's pipeline: Within the assay, amplification of reference gene primers was used to estimate how many nucleated cells each sample contained. Sequence reads were collapsed and filtered to measure the absolute abundance of every unique TCRbeta CDR3 rearrangement. Productive Simpson clonality was computed per sample as the square root of Simpson's diversity index over productive rearrangements. Entries here come from immuneACCESS through TCRdb and include only in-frame sequences with V and J called. Some clones fail to appear in such tables; in the studies checked, an unresolved V gene covers under half of the shortfall, and the cause of the remainder is unknown. The V and J calls and the clone size are those of that table, but D and trimming were determined from the DNA. The sample data list roughly 68,000 clones, and 88% of these were observed just once. The top ten constitute less than 55% of the sample.

One collaborating source in Seattle enrolled patients during active infection and followed them longitudinally through the course of disease. Collaborating institutions collected whole blood in K2EDTA tubes following their own protocols. For TCRbeta analysis, collaborator samples were shipped as frozen whole blood, as isolated PBMCs, or as DNA extracted from either sample type. The sequenced sample consisted of peripheral blood. The receptor's source is a woman aged 55-69 years with COVID-19, enrolled during active disease.

The CDR3 region: CEAGTSGGWVSYEQYF. The sequenced DNA: TGTGAGGCCGGGACTAGCGGGGGATGGGTCTCCTACGAGCAGTACTTC. The chain is made from TRBV27 and TRBJ2-7, with TRBD2 matching 14 junction bases. Including cysteine and phenylalanine, the CDR3 has 16 amino acids. Only CDR3 DNA remains: 48 bases, in frame from the first base. Based on the germline V gene (reference sequence), the CDR1 and CDR2 sequences are MNHEY and SMNVEV.